Below are 22 T cell receptor beta chains sequenced from a single sample in a study of T cell responses to AZD1222 COVID-19 vaccine (dated by TCRdb to 2020 to 2023). The time point label, as the study defines it: baseline before first vaccination. The library relied on the immunoSEQ multiplex PCR assay. This immuneACCESS table, as held by TCRdb, lists in-frame sequences with V and J called but not all clones. Of the missing ones, under half trace to an unresolved V gene in checked studies; the others have no known cause. In this sample the table shows 97,000 or so clones, 88% of which occur a single time. About 3% of the sample lies in the top ten. The source was peripheral blood, collected on day 0 of AZD1222 vaccination. These receptors all stem from an adult in good health.

V and J are TRBV5-1 and TRBJ2-2; 9 bases map to TRBD2. Trimming at V came to 4 bases and at J to 9 bases, leaving 10 bases not matched to a gene. Germline values: CDR1 SGHRS, CDR2 YFSETQ. The CDR3 is made up of 15 amino acids. CDR3 residues: CASSRLAAQDRELFF. The CDR3 DNA sequence: TGCGCCAGCAGCCGACTAGCGGCACAGGACCGGGAGCTGTTTTTT.

The J gene is TRBJ1-4, the V gene TRBV2, with a weak D call TRBD1 (5 bases). The germline CDR1 and CDR2 sequences are SNHLY and FYNNEI. The CDR3 extends over 15 amino acids. V gave up 3 bases and J gave up 7 bases, with 15 bases separating them. CDR3 region: CASSDSGVRSEKLFF. CDR3 nucleotide sequence: TGTGCCAGCAGTGATTCGGGGGTCAGGTCTGAAAAACTGTTTTTT.

The gene calls are TRBV29-1 and TRBJ2-3; 11 bases are shared with TRBD2. The CDR3 is 17 residues long. V dropped 5 bases and J dropped 3; count of bases not matched to a gene: 13. Germline CDR1 and CDR2: SQVTM and ANQGSEA. CDR3 DNA: TGCAGCGTTCTCCCCGGGCTGGGACTAGCGGAAACAGATACGCAGTATTTT. This encodes CSVLPGLGLAETDTQYF.

The genes are TRBV19 and TRBJ1-1, with 10 positions matching TRBD1. CDR3 length: 14 amino acids. After removal of 4 bases from V and 3 bases from J, the junction contained 2 bases not matched to a gene. The V gene's germline CDR1 is LNHDA and CDR2 SQIVND (reference sequence). CDR3 residues: CASSTGQGYTEAFF. The CDR3 DNA sequence: TGTGCCAGTAGTACGGGACAGGGGTACACTGAAGCTTTCTTT. Full variable domain (outside the CDR3, taken from reference TRBV19 and TRBJ1-1): DGGITQSPKYLFRKEGQNVTLSCEQNLNHDAMYWYRQDPGQGLRLIYYSQIVNDFQKGDIAEGYSVSREKKESFPLTVTSAQKNPTAFYLCASSTGQGYTEAFFGQGTRLTVV.

The V and J genes are TRBV28 and TRBJ1-2, with TRBD1 as a possible D gene (5 bases). V gave up 4 bases and J gave up 4 bases, with 16 bases separating them. The CDR3 is made up of 15 amino acids. CDR1 and CDR2 from the germline V gene are MDHEN and SYDVKM. In nucleotides, the CDR3 is TGTGCCAGCAGTTCCGGGACTCCTCGAGGCTATGGCTACACCTTC. This sequence encodes CASSSGTPRGYGYTF.

This rearrangement joins TRBV28 to TRBJ1-4; 12 positions match TRBD1. Germline trimming cut 0 bases from V and 7 bases from J; bases unmatched to any gene: 6. The CDR3 spans 17 residues. Germline V gene sequence: CDR1 MDHEN, CDR2 SYDVKM. The DNA of the CDR3 is TGTGCCAGCAGTTTATGGGGGACAGGGGGCGGCTCTGAAAAACTGTTTTTT. Protein: CASSLWGTGGGSEKLFF. Using reference TRBV28 and TRBJ1-4 for the parts outside the CDR3, the full variable domain is DVKVTQSSRYLVKRTGEKVFLECVQDMDHENMFWYRQDPGLGLRLIYFSYDVKMKEKGDIPEGYSVSREKKERFSLILESASTNQTSMYLCASSLWGTGGGSEKLFFGSGTQLSVL.

This clone was seen once. The J gene is TRBJ1-5, the V gene TRBV4-1, with D possibly matching TRBD1 (5 bases). The V gene lost 4 bases and the J gene lost 2 bases, with 18 bases spanning the gap. This CDR3 has 17 residues. Germline V gives CDR1 MGHRA, CDR2 YSYEKL. The CDR3 DNA reads TGCGCCAGCAGCCGGTTGTCGAGGGGTGCGGGCAATCAGCCCCAGCATTTT. Residues: CASSRLSRGAGNQPQHF.

The chain is built from TRBV11-2 and TRBJ2-3; maybe TRBD2 (7 bases). Germline loops: CDR1 SGHAT, CDR2 FQNNGV. This CDR3 contains 17 residues. The V end was cut by 4 bases, the J end by 2 bases, with 19 bases between. CDR3: CASSSYRGGSFTDTQYF. In DNA form, the CDR3 reads TGTGCCAGCAGCTCATACCGCGGGGGCTCATTCACAGATACGCAGTATTTT.

This clone was recorded only once. The CDR3 nucleotides read TGTGCCAGTAGTATAGAGGGGTCGGGACTTAGCTACAATGAGCAGTTCTTC. It specifies CASSIEGSGLSYNEQFF. The V gene is TRBV19, the J gene TRBJ2-1; D might be TRBD2 (6 bases). V was pared by 0 bases and J by 3 bases, with 15 bases between. The CDR3 is 17 amino acids. Germline V gene lookup returns CDR1 LNHDA and CDR2 SQIVND (reference sequence).

V gene TRBV5-1 combines with J gene TRBJ1-1; 8 bases agree with TRBD1. The CDR3 sequence is 14 residues long. V trimming: 4 bases; J trimming: 1 base; junction bases outside the gene matches: 3. Germline CDR1 is SGHRS and CDR2 is YFSETQ. CDR3 protein: CASSLGQENTEAFF. The CDR3 DNA follows: TGCGCCAGCAGCCTGGGACAGGAGAACACTGAAGCTTTCTTT.

The chain employs TRBV20-1 and TRBJ2-7, with TRBD2 matching 8 bases. Germline CDR1 DFQATT, CDR2 SNEGSKA (reference sequence). The CDR3 has 13 residues. Trimming at V came to 3 bases and at J to 3 bases, leaving 4 bases not matched to a gene. This CDR3 is CSASPGLDYEQYF. The DNA for the CDR3 is TGCAGTGCTAGTCCGGGACTAGACTACGAGCAGTACTTC.

The rearrangement joins TRBV6-5 to TRBJ1-1; 8 bases agree with TRBD1. Germline-derived CDR1 and CDR2 are MNHEY and SVGAGI. V trimming: 5 bases; J trimming: 7 bases; junction bases outside the gene matches: 6. CDR3 size: 13 residues. CDR3 DNA sequence: TGTGCCAGCAGTATTGGACAGGGAGATGAAGCTTTCTTT. Its translation is CASSIGQGDEAFF.

The chain joins TRBV7-6 to TRBJ2-5, with TRBD2 matching 8 bases. The germline gives CDR1 SGHVS, CDR2 FNYEAQ. V shed 5 bases, J shed 1 base, and the junction held 6 bases outside the gene matches. The CDR3 is made up of 15 amino acids. CDR3 sequence (DNA): TGTGCCAGCAGCCCGGGACTAGGGGGCCAAGAGACCCAGTACTTC. This codes for CASSPGLGGQETQYF.

This chain uses TRBV5-1 with TRBJ2-2; D not resolved. Trimming took off 1 base at V and 0 bases at J, with 4 bases between the two ends. CDR1 SGHRS and CDR2 YFSETQ come from the germline V gene. The CDR3 is 14 amino acids. This CDR3 is CASSLNTNTGELFF. CDR3 coding DNA: TGCGCCAGCAGCTTGAACACGAACACCGGGGAGCTGTTTTTT.

The V and J genes are TRBV9 and TRBJ2-2; D might be TRBD1 (6 bases). Germline CDR1 is SGDLS and CDR2 is YYNGEE. The CDR3 totals 15 residues. Trimming cost V 0 bases and J 4 bases, with 10 bases left between them. The CDR3 sequence is CASSVAGTITGELFF. The CDR3 nucleotides read TGTGCCAGCAGCGTAGCAGGGACAATCACCGGGGAGCTGTTTTTT.

The chain uses TRBV28 and TRBJ2-5; 7 bases agree with TRBD1. Germline-derived CDR1 and CDR2 are MDHEN and SYDVKM. The CDR3 contains 14 residues. The junction had 4 bases not matched to a gene; V was cut back by 6 bases and J by 0 bases. DNA of the CDR3: TGTGCCAGCAGAGGGGGCATAAACCAAGAGACCCAGTACTTC. This sequence encodes CASRGGINQETQYF.

The chain uses TRBV28 and TRBJ2-1; 8 bases are a match to TRBD1. This CDR3 spans 14 amino acids. In germline, CDR1 is MDHEN, CDR2 SYDVKM. The CDR3 protein is CVASRDRSNNEQFF. DNA for the CDR3: TGTGTGGCATCCCGGGACAGGTCTAACAATGAGCAGTTCTTC.

The chain combines TRBV30 with TRBJ2-6; D remains ambiguous. The CDR3 spans 15 residues. V shed 0 bases and J shed 8 bases, with 14 bases lying between them. Germline-derived CDR1 and CDR2 are GTSNPN and SVGIG (reference sequence). The CDR3: CAWSVGHSPSNVLTF. CDR3 coding DNA: TGTGCCTGGAGTGTAGGTCACTCTCCCTCCAACGTCCTGACTTTC.

The gene calls are TRBV27 and TRBJ1-6; D may be TRBD1 (6 bases). The V and J ends lost 2 bases and 8 bases respectively, with 13 bases between them. Germline values: CDR1 MNHEY, CDR2 SMNVEV (reference sequence). The CDR3 has 15 residues. As DNA, the CDR3 is TGTGCCAGCAGTTTACGAGGGGGTGGTCATTCACCCCTCCACTTT. It specifies CASSLRGGGHSPLHF.

This chain links TRBV24-1 with TRBJ2-5, with D unresolved. With 2 bases removed from V and 4 bases from J, the gap between germline ends came to 1 base. This CDR3 has 11 amino acids. Germline values: CDR1 KGHDR, CDR2 SFDVKD. This CDR3 is CATSDSETQYF. The CDR3 bases are TGTGCCACCAGTGATTCAGAGACCCAGTACTTC.

CDR3 in amino acids: CASSQENVRAGAGNEKLFF. In DNA, the CDR3 is TGTGCCAGCAGCCAAGAGAACGTACGGGCAGGGGCGGGTAATGAAAAACTGTTTTTT. The rearrangement links TRBV4-2 to TRBJ1-4; D perhaps matches TRBD1 (6 bases). Trimming took 0 bases from V and 4 from J, leaving 21 bases between them. CDR1 and CDR2 from the germline V gene are LGHNA and YNFKEQ. This CDR3 spans 19 amino acids.

The CDR3 DNA is TGTGCCAGCAGCACACAACGCAGGACGGTCTCTGGAAACACCATATATTTT. Translation: CASSTQRRTVSGNTIYF. The chain links TRBV7-6 to TRBJ1-3; no firm D call. Germline CDR1 and CDR2: SGHVS and FNYEAQ. Trimming took off 5 bases at V and 0 bases at J, with 17 bases between the two ends. This CDR3 comprises 17 residues.